The 16 T cell receptor beta chains given below trace back to one sample, sequenced in a study of beta chain features in type 1 diabetes. The sequenced template was cDNA made from the entire isolated RNA. Method: immunoSEQ multiplex PCR; TCRdb's copy keeps in-frame clones and lacks some. The sample has 300,000 to 400,000 clones, over 10% seen once. Source material: naive CD4+ T cells from blood. The origin of the receptors is a man aged 18 to 30 in good health.

V gene TRBV30 combines with J gene TRBJ1-1, with a weak D call TRBD1 (6 bases). The CDR3 is 15 residues long. The germline CDR1 and CDR2 sequences are GTSNPN and SVGIG (reference sequence). V lost 0 bases and J lost 11, with 22 bases in between. The CDR3 loop is CAWSVLNRAARLAFF. The CDR3 DNA reads TGTGCCTGGAGTGTACTTAACAGGGCGGCGAGACTCGCTTTCTTT.

In its sample, this clone was seen a few times. The chain employs TRBV7-2 and TRBJ2-1; TRBD2 agrees at 13 bases. V lost 8 bases, J lost 6 bases, and 1 base stayed unmatched. This CDR3 spans 13 amino acids. Germline values: CDR1 SGHTA, CDR2 FQGNSA. The CDR3 region has the DNA TGTGCCAGCCGACTAGCGGGAGGCAATGAGCAGTTCTTC. Translated: CASRLAGGNEQFF.

The V gene is TRBV4-3, the J gene TRBJ1-5, with D unclear. CDR3 size: 16 residues. Trimming took 0 bases from V and 6 from J, leaving 15 bases between them. Germline values: CDR1 LGHNA, CDR2 YSLEER. This chain's CDR3 is CASSQEAAGSGQPQHF. The CDR3 nucleotides read TGCGCCAGCAGCCAAGAGGCGGCCGGGTCGGGTCAGCCCCAGCATTTT.

Only a few counts were recorded for this clone. The J gene is TRBJ2-7, the V gene TRBV9, with TRBD2 as a possible D gene (6 bases). Between the trimmed V and J ends, which lost 0 bases and 0 bases, there was a span of 10 bases. Looked up from germline, CDR1 is SGDLS and CDR2 is YYNGEE. This CDR3 contains 15 residues. In DNA, the CDR3 is TGTGCCAGCAGCGTAGGCGACGGGAGCTCCTACGAGCAGTACTTC. Amino acids: CASSVGDGSSYEQYF.

The chain combines TRBV7-2 with TRBJ1-5, with D possibly being TRBD1 (5 bases). Per the germline V gene, CDR1 is SGHTA and CDR2 is FQGNSA. CDR3 length: 14 amino acids. V lost 4 bases, J lost 7 bases, and 14 bases lay in between. This CDR3 is CASSWLNRGQPQHF. The CDR3 DNA reads as TGTGCCAGCAGCTGGTTAAATCGGGGGCAGCCCCAGCATTTT.

As concerns this clone: The junction differs from germline at one of its ends, possibly a read error. V is TRBV7-2 and J is TRBJ1-1; no clear D gene. This CDR3 has 8 amino acids. Germline V lookup: CDR1 SGHTA, CDR2 FQGNSA. CDR3 DNA sequence: TGTGCCAGTCCCTTCTTTAGATTT. It encodes CASPFFRF. Together with reference TRBV7-2 and TRBJ1-1, the CDR3 gives the full variable domain: GAGVSQSPSNKVTEKGKDVELRCDPISGHTALYWYRQSLGQGLEFLIYFQGNSAPDKSGLPSDRFSAERTGGSVSTLTIQRTQQEDSAVYLCASPFFRFGQGTRLTVV.

The V and J genes are TRBV30 and TRBJ2-7; TRBD2 agrees at 7 bases. Germline V gene data show CDR1 as GTSNPN and CDR2 as SVGIG (reference sequence). This CDR3 is built from 16 residues. Trimming took 2 bases from V and 3 from J; bases not matched to a gene: 13. The CDR3 DNA follows: TGTGCCTGGAGTTCGGGGGAGGGCCGGAGAGGCTACGAGCAGTACTTC. Its translation: CAWSSGEGRRGYEQYF.

This clone was seen a few times. The chain employs TRBV30 and TRBJ1-1; 7 positions agree with TRBD1. From germline, CDR1 is GTSNPN and CDR2 SVGIG (reference sequence). The CDR3 contains 13 residues. CDR3 coding DNA: TGTGCTTCAGGTAGGGGGCTTGTCACTGAAGCTTTCTTT. Its translation: CASGRGLVTEAFF.

The V and J genes are TRBV29-1 and TRBJ2-5; a possible D gene is TRBD1 (6 bases). V lost 5 bases and J 7 bases, leaving 11 bases between the germline ends. The CDR3 extends over 11 amino acids. Germline CDR1 SQVTM, CDR2 ANQGSEA. The CDR3 region is CSVNRVGTQYF. The CDR3 bases are TGCAGCGTTAACAGGGTAGGGACCCAGTACTTC.

V usage is TRBV18 and J usage is TRBJ1-2, with 8 bases identical to TRBD1. This CDR3 spans 13 amino acids. Germline V lookup: CDR1 KGHSH, CDR2 LQKENI. V lost 5 bases and J lost 6; bases outside the gene matches: 5. CDR3 residues: CASSLSDRDGYTF. The CDR3, as DNA: TGTGCCAGCTCATTATCGGACAGGGATGGCTACACCTTC.

Only a few counts were recorded for this clone. The chain combines TRBV11-2 with TRBJ2-5; TRBD1 is a possible D gene (5 bases). This CDR3 spans 14 amino acids. In germline, CDR1 is SGHAT, CDR2 FQNNGV. With 7 bases removed from V and 1 base from J, the gap between germline ends came to 13 bases. CDR3 DNA sequence: TGTGCCAGCACCCCCCCGACAGCCCAAGAGACCCAGTACTTC. Its translation: CASTPPTAQETQYF. Full variable domain (rest looked up from reference TRBV11-2 and TRBJ2-5): EAGVAQSPRYKIIEKRQSVAFWCNPISGHATLYWYQQILGQGPKLLIQFQNNGVVDDSQLPKDRFSAERLKGVDSTLKIQPAKLEDSAVYLCASTPPTAQETQYFGPGTRLLVL.

In this sample, this clone turned up a few times. The chain has TRBV30 and TRBJ2-7; D is possibly TRBD2 (6 bases). This CDR3 has 14 residues. The germline CDR1 and CDR2 sequences are GTSNPN and SVGIG (reference sequence). The ends were cut back, 0 bases at V and 5 bases at J, with 14 bases in the middle. The chain's CDR3 is CAWSVFPPGDEQYF. CDR3 nucleotide sequence: TGTGCCTGGAGTGTATTCCCCCCGGGGGACGAGCAGTACTTC.

The chain links TRBV7-2 to TRBJ1-4; 11 positions match TRBD1. The CDR3 length is 16 residues. From germline, CDR1 is SGHTA and CDR2 FQGNSA. V lost 4 bases, J lost 0 bases, and 1 base stayed unmatched. CDR3 protein: CASSSGQGATNEKLFF. Here the CDR3 DNA reads TGTGCCAGCAGCTCGGGACAGGGGGCAACTAATGAAAAACTGTTTTTT.

The chain couples TRBV7-2 to TRBJ2-2; 7 positions match TRBD2. The CDR3 sequence is 13 residues long. Trimming removed 10 bases from V and 1 base from J; junction bases left unmatched: 3. Germline CDR1 and CDR2: SGHTA and FQGNSA. CDR3: CAKSSGNTGELFF. The DNA for the CDR3 is TGTGCCAAATCTAGCGGGAACACCGGGGAGCTGTTTTTT.

This clone was seen repeatedly, ten times or more. The gene calls are TRBV5-4 and TRBJ2-1; 8 bases are shared with TRBD2. Trimming at V came to 4 bases and at J to 6 bases, leaving 12 bases not matched to a gene. The CDR3 runs to 16 residues. The germline V gene encodes CDR1 SGHNT and CDR2 YYREEE (reference sequence). The CDR3 reads CASSASLAGGPNEQFF. The CDR3 DNA sequence: TGTGCCAGCAGCGCATCTCTAGCGGGTGGACCCAATGAGCAGTTCTTC.

The V and J genes are TRBV27 and TRBJ2-5, with 7 bases that match TRBD1. Per germline, CDR1 MNHEY and CDR2 SMNVEV (reference sequence). The junction had 4 bases not matched to a gene; V was cut back by 7 bases and J by 5 bases. The CDR3 runs to 12 residues. For the CDR3, the DNA is TGTGCCAGCATAGGACAGGCGGAGACCCAGTACTTC. It codes for CASIGQAETQYF.